This T cell receptor (beta chain) is from a study of human T cells and chemical hapten exposure. Overall study results and limits: Alopecia in all donors means immunity may differ from healthy individuals.

By proportion, this clonotype is medium-sized. Its antigen remains unidentified. Germline-derived CDR1 and CDR2 are MNHNS and SASEGT. The CDR3 spans 13 residues. V lost 4 bases to trimming and J lost 1 base, with 7 bases between them. The sample's time point: patch test 3, about 24 weeks after DPC sensitization. Regarding treatment: therapeutic diphenylcyclopropenone sensitization with weekly scalp DPC. Prior to application of each patch test, blood was drawn. TCRdb re-derived calls from the RACE reads in MiXCR, one entry per CDR3 protein. The table records 70,000 or so distinct CDR3 sequences, around 10% of them present only once.

The TCR was taken from a woman aged 50 to 65 with alopecia areata. Some clones in this sample may be carry-over from other donors' samples. The sample here was whole blood, taken in connection with sensitization to the hapten diphenylcyclopropenone (DPC). The V call is TRBV6-1, the J call TRBJ2-5, with D hard to call. In DNA, the CDR3 is TGTGCCAGCAGTGGCGAGTTCCAAGAGACCCAGTACTTC. Encoded protein: CASSGEFQETQYF.